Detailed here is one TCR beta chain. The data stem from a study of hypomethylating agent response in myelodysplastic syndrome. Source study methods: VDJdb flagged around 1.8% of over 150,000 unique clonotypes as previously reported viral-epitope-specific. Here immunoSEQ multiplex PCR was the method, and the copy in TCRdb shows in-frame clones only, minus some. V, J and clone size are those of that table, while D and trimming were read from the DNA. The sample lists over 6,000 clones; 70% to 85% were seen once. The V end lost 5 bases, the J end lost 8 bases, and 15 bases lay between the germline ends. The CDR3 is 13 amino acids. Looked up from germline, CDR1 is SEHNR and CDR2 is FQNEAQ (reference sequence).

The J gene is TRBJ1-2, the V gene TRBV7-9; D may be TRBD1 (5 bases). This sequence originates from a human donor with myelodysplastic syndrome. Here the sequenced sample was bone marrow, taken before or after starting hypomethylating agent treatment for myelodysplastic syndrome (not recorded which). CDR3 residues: CASSQPTGLGYTF. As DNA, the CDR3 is TGTGCCAGCAGCCAACCAACAGGTCTGGGCTACACCTTC.